This T cell receptor beta chain was documented in a study of T cell responses to AZD1222 COVID-19 vaccine. TCRdb's table, derived via immunoSEQ multiplex PCR, lists solely in-frame clones and lacks some. The sample shows around 130,000 clones, around 83% of them seen only once. The length of the CDR3 is 13 residues. Trimming shortened V by 5 bases and J by 1 base, and 8 bases separated the two germline ends. The germline CDR1 and CDR2 sequences are SGHAT and FQNNGV. General study results and limits: Donor demographics were predominantly white British with a female majority; clonal diversity may be underestimated.

For this clone: What it binds is unknown.

The TCR originated in an adult in good health. The V call is TRBV11-2, the J call TRBJ1-1; D is unclear. This material consisted of peripheral blood, taken on day 0 of AZD1222 vaccination. CDR3 bases: TGTGCCAGCAGCCGAAACAAGAACACTGAAGCTTTCTTT. It codes for CASSRNKNTEAFF.